A selection of T cell receptor beta chains follows, all from one sample in a study of metastatic and nonmetastatic thyroid tumors. TCRdb re-called the PCR reads with MiXCR. The sample comprises fewer than 100,000 clones, under 15% of which are singletons, and roughly 3.9% rests with the top ten. The sequenced material came from blood. All receptors come from a female donor with papillary thyroid cancer or a benign thyroid nodule (not recorded which). Some clones in this sample may be carry-over from other donors' samples. The CDR3 runs from the conserved cysteine through the conserved F or W. A D gene is named only where the DNA matches it firmly. The size entry is marked missing in some rows and otherwise reads once, few, many or a size class.

j_call: TRBJ1-2; cdr3_length: 14; clone_size: many; v_call: TRBV5-6; d_call: -; cdr3_nt: TGTGCCAGCAGCTTGGGTTTTGGGGGGTATGGCTACACCTTC; cdr3_aa: CASSLGFGGYGYTF
j_call: TRBJ1-6; cdr3_length: 17; clone_size: many; v_call: TRBV13; d_call: TRBD1; cdr3_nt: TGTGCCAGCAGCCAATCGGGACAGGGGGCTTTGGGTTCACCCCTCCACTTT; cdr3_aa: CASSQSGQGALGSPLHF
j_call: TRBJ2-7; cdr3_length: 13; clone_size: many; v_call: TRBV20-1; d_call: -; cdr3_nt: TGCAGTGGGACCGGGACCCCCTTCGCCGAGCAGTACTTC; cdr3_aa: CSGTGTPFAEQYF
j_call: TRBJ1-5; cdr3_length: 16; clone_size: many; v_call: TRBV10-1; d_call: TRBD1; cdr3_nt: TGCGCCAGCAGCGGGACCGGGGACAGATTCAATCAGCCCCAGCATTTT; cdr3_aa: CASSGTGDRFNQPQHF
j_call: TRBJ2-7; cdr3_length: 17; clone_size: -; v_call: TRBV6-5; d_call: -; cdr3_nt: TGTGCCAGCAGTTACTCGATGGGTACAGGGACTCTCAGCGAGCAGTACTTC; cdr3_aa: CASSYSMGTGTLSEQYF
j_call: TRBJ2-1; cdr3_length: 16; clone_size: -; v_call: TRBV6-8; d_call: -; cdr3_nt: TGTGCCAGCAGTTACCGAGACGGTACGGGGGACAATGAGCAGTTCTTC; cdr3_aa: CASSYRDGTGDNEQFF
j_call: TRBJ2-4; cdr3_length: 18; clone_size: many; v_call: TRBV3-1; d_call: TRBD2; cdr3_nt: TGTGCCAGCGGGGGGACTAGCGGGGGCCCTTTAGCCAAAAACATTCAGTACTTC; cdr3_aa: CASGGTSGGPLAKNIQYF
j_call: TRBJ2-3; cdr3_length: 14; clone_size: few; v_call: TRBV2; d_call: -; cdr3_nt: TGTGCCAGCAGTATTGGGAGAGGGGTAGATACGCGGTATTTT; cdr3_aa: CASSIGRGVDTRYF
j_call: TRBJ2-7; cdr3_length: 15; clone_size: few; v_call: TRBV12-3/TRBV12-4; d_call: TRBD2; cdr3_nt: TGTGCCAGCAGTTTAGGGTCTAGCGGGAGCTACGAGCAGTACTTC; cdr3_aa: CASSLGSSGSYEQYF
j_call: TRBJ2-6; cdr3_length: 15; clone_size: many; v_call: TRBV28; d_call: -; cdr3_nt: TGTGCCAGCAGTTTAGGTCTCACTGGGGCCAACGTCCTGACTTTC; cdr3_aa: CASSLGLTGANVLTF
j_call: TRBJ1-2; cdr3_length: 16; clone_size: many; v_call: TRBV4-1; d_call: -; cdr3_nt: TGCGCCAGCAGCCAAGATACCCAGGGAATCGGCTATGGCTACACCTTC; cdr3_aa: CASSQDTQGIGYGYTF
j_call: TRBJ2-5; cdr3_length: 14; clone_size: many; v_call: TRBV7-9; d_call: -; cdr3_nt: TGTGCCATCTTCAGGGGGGAGTACCAAGAGACCCAGTACTTC; cdr3_aa: CAIFRGEYQETQYF
j_call: TRBJ2-5; cdr3_length: 20; clone_size: -; v_call: TRBV6-2/TRBV6-3; d_call: TRBD2; cdr3_nt: TGTGCCAGCAGTCTTCCTCGGGGTAGCGGGGGTCCAAGCGGCGTAGAGACCCAGTACTTC; cdr3_aa: CASSLPRGSGGPSGVETQYF